A single sample is the source of the 23 T cell receptor beta chains below, sequenced in a study of CD8 T cells in ankylosing spondylitis. Study findings and constraints: The study identified a TCR beta motif of seven or eight highly homologous variants that appeared characteristic of ankylosing spondylitis blood.

No antigen is known for these receptors. MiXCR was run by TCRdb on the 5' RACE reads, yielding one entry per CDR3 protein. The sample shows about 90,000 distinct CDR3 sequences, just under 9% of them seen only once. Sequencing was done on a sample of blood, either unsorted or a sorted T cell fraction (not recorded which). The origin of the receptors is a male donor with ankylosing spondylitis.

This clonotype has at least ten counts. The chain is built from TRBV5-1 and TRBJ2-7, with 13 bases lining up with TRBD2. V lost 0 bases and J lost 4; bases outside the gene matches: 4. CDR3 length equals 16 residues. Germline CDR1 is SGHRS and CDR2 is YFSETQ. CDR3 sequence reads: CASSLVGLAGDYEQYF. CDR3 in DNA: TGCGCCAGCAGCTTGGTTGGACTAGCGGGAGATTACGAGCAGTACTTC.

DNA of the CDR3: TGTGCCAGCAGCTTGGCCTATGGGGGCGAGCAGTACGTC. It encodes CASSLAYGGEQYV. This chain joins TRBV5-5 and TRBJ2-7; the D call may be TRBD1 or TRBD2 (5 bases each). Germline V gene sequence: CDR1 SGHKS, CDR2 YYEKEE (reference sequence). The CDR3 is 13 amino acids. V lost 0 bases, J lost 6 bases, and 10 bases lay in between.

The chain couples TRBV5-1 to TRBJ1-5; D not resolved. Trimming left V 0 bases short and J 1 base short, with 8 bases between. The CDR3 is 15 amino acids. The germline V gene encodes CDR1 SGHRS and CDR2 YFSETQ. DNA for the CDR3: TGCGCCAGCAGCTTGGAAGGTGGAAGCAATCAGCCCCAGCATTTT. As protein: CASSLEGGSNQPQHF.

This clonotype came up many times. The V gene is TRBV5-6, the J gene TRBJ2-7; TRBD2 aligns across 9 bases. CDR1 is SGHDT, CDR2 YYEEEE, per germline. The CDR3 covers 15 residues. The V gene end was trimmed by 4 bases and the J gene end by 3 bases; junction bases not matched to a gene: 8. CDR3 amino acids: CASSAGTSRIYEQYF. CDR3 in DNA: TGTGCCAGCAGCGCCGGGACTAGCCGAATCTACGAGCAGTACTTC.

This clonotype was detected only a few times. This chain connects TRBV27 to TRBJ2-1; 8 nucleotides align to TRBD2. This CDR3 is built from 14 residues. V trimming: 4 bases; J trimming: 14 bases; junction bases outside the gene matches: 13. Per the germline V gene, CDR1 is MNHEY and CDR2 is SMNVEV (reference sequence). CDR3 sequence: CASSSPSGGPMEFF. CDR3 coding DNA: TGTGCCAGCAGTTCCCCCTCGGGAGGGCCCATGGAGTTCTTC.

At least ten counts were recorded for this clonotype. The V and J genes are TRBV20-1 and TRBJ1-3; D perhaps matches TRBD1 (5 bases). V shed 0 bases and J shed 3 bases, with 21 bases lying between them. Germline V lookup: CDR1 DFQATT, CDR2 SNEGSKA (reference sequence). This CDR3 region has 18 residues. The CDR3, as DNA: TGCAGTGCTAGAGATCCGGGGGAATGGGGCTCTGATGGAAACACCATATATTTT. Protein sequence: CSARDPGEWGSDGNTIYF.

This clonotype was seen only a few times. The chain carries TRBV19 and TRBJ2-1; TRBD2 agrees at 8 bases. There are 14 residues in the CDR3. V dropped 4 bases and J dropped 5; count of bases not matched to a gene: 4. The germline V gene encodes CDR1 LNHDA and CDR2 SQIVND (reference sequence). In DNA form, the CDR3 reads TGTGCCAGTAGTACTAGCGGGCTTAACAATGAGCAGTTCTTC. Translated, it gives CASSTSGLNNEQFF.

This chain uses TRBV6-1 with TRBJ1-5; D not resolved. Germline V gene sequence: CDR1 MNHNS, CDR2 SASEGT. The CDR3 has 15 amino acids. Trimming shortened V by 1 base and J by 2 bases, and 9 bases separated the two germline ends. In DNA, the CDR3 is TGTGCCAGCAGTGAAGGTGAGGAGGGCAATCAGCCCCAGCATTTT. It specifies CASSEGEEGNQPQHF.

The chain has TRBV11-2 and TRBJ2-7; 7 bases agree with TRBD2. In germline, CDR1 is SGHAT, CDR2 FQNNGV. The ends lost 4 bases at V and 6 bases at J; junction bases unmatched: 6. The CDR3 length is 13 residues. The CDR3 protein is CASSSSGGLEQYV. The CDR3 DNA sequence: TGTGCCAGCAGCTCCTCGGGGGGACTCGAGCAGTACGTC.

J is TRBJ1-3 and V is TRBV9, with TRBD1 as a possible D gene (5 bases). CDR3 length: 15 amino acids. Trimming stripped 2 bases from V and 0 bases from J, with 9 bases between. Per germline, CDR1 SGDLS and CDR2 YYNGEE. In DNA form, the CDR3 reads TGTGCCAGCAGCGTCGGCCAGGGCTCTGGAAACACCATATATTTT. It yields the protein CASSVGQGSGNTIYF.

In this sample, this clonotype turned up many times. CDR3 in DNA: TGTGCCAGCAGTTTCTGTACGGCTACCTACGAGCAGTACGTC. Its protein is CASSFCTATYEQYV. The chain joins TRBV27 to TRBJ2-7; D gene unclear. Trimming removed 3 bases from V and 2 bases from J, with 11 bases in between. Germline V CDR1 and CDR2: MNHEY, SMNVEV (reference sequence). The length of the CDR3 is 14 residues.

This clonotype has ten or more counts. Compared with germline, one end of the junction differs, possibly owing to a read error. This rearrangement joins TRBV12-3 or TRBV12-4 to TRBJ2-5; D unclear. This CDR3 is built from 11 residues. For the CDR3, the DNA is TGTGCCAGCAGTTTTGGCCAGGCCAAAGTCTTC. Encoded protein: CASSFGQAKVF.

The chain links TRBV7-9 to TRBJ1-2; D ambiguous. Trimming shortened V by 0 bases and J by 5 bases, and 10 bases separated the two germline ends. Germline CDR1 and CDR2: SEHNR and FQNEAQ (reference sequence). This CDR3 region has 14 residues. The CDR3 nucleotides are TGTGCCAGCAGCTTAGCTGGCCCTGATTATGGCTACACCTTC. Its translation: CASSLAGPDYGYTF.

This clonotype was detected many times. CDR3 sequence (DNA): TGTGCCATCGGGGACAGGGTCCCCTATAGCAATCAGCCCCAGCATTTT. Its translation: CAIGDRVPYSNQPQHF. The rearrangement uses TRBV10-3 and TRBJ1-5, with 9 bases that match TRBD1. The CDR3 loop spans 16 amino acids. Germline loops: CDR1 ENHRY, CDR2 SYGVKD. V gave up 8 bases and J gave up 0 bases; unmatched junction bases: 8.

V gene TRBV19 combines with J gene TRBJ2-7; no definite D call. V lost 0 bases, J lost 3 bases, and 6 bases lay in between. CDR1 is LNHDA and CDR2 is SQIVND in the germline V gene (reference sequence). CDR3 length: 13 amino acids. CDR3 sequence reads: CASSIDGGYEQYF. In DNA form, the CDR3 reads TGTGCCAGTAGTATAGATGGTGGCTACGAGCAGTACTTC.

At least ten counts were recorded for this clonotype. The chain combines TRBV29-1 with TRBJ2-1; D is possibly TRBD2 (6 bases). CDR1 and CDR2 (germline): SQVTM, ANQGSEA. The CDR3 runs 15 residues. V lost 7 bases and J lost 4, with 20 bases in between. CDR3 region: CSATHLGGKYNEQFF. The CDR3, as DNA: TGCAGCGCCACCCACCTGGGCGGGAAGTACAATGAGCAGTTCTTC.

V usage is TRBV3-1 and J usage is TRBJ2-1; D is possibly TRBD2 (6 bases). The V gene lost 4 bases and the J gene lost 4 bases, with 14 bases spanning the gap. Per the germline V gene, CDR1 is LGHDT and CDR2 is YNNKEL (reference sequence). This CDR3 region has 15 residues. For the CDR3, the DNA is TGTGCCAGCAGCCCTCAAGGGACTCCGTACAATGAGCAGTTCTTC. Amino acid sequence: CASSPQGTPYNEQFF.

In this sample, this clonotype turned up once. This may stem from a read error, because a much larger clone lies one nucleotide away. The CDR3 carries no conserved terminal phenylalanine or tryptophan, so it likely arises from a read error. This chain joins TRBV29-1 and TRBJ2-4, with D perhaps matching TRBD1 or TRBD2 (5 bases each). Germline CDR1 reads SQVTM; CDR2 reads ANQGSEA. V was trimmed by 0 bases and J by 9 bases, leaving 15 bases between them. This CDR3 has 14 amino acids. CDR3 amino acids: CSVEDYGAQSIQYL. The CDR3 DNA reads TGCAGCGTTGAAGATTACGGGGCGCAAAGCATTCAGTACCTC.

The genes are TRBV20-1 and TRBJ2-7, with 8 positions matching TRBD1. Trimming cost V 2 bases and J 4 bases; bases outside gene matches: 16. Per the germline V gene, CDR1 is DFQATT and CDR2 is SNEGSKA (reference sequence). CDR3 length equals 17 residues. CDR3 loop: CSARTTGGNPFSYEQYF. For the CDR3, the DNA is TGCAGTGCTAGAACTACAGGGGGGAACCCCTTTAGTTACGAGCAGTACTTC.

This clonotype was observed many times. This chain links TRBV5-1 with TRBJ2-1; D not certain. The length of the CDR3 is 13 residues. CDR1 and CDR2 from the germline V gene are SGHRS and YFSETQ. V dropped 0 bases and J dropped 5 bases, with 6 bases sitting between them. The CDR3: CASSLVSHNEQFF. Written as DNA, the CDR3 is TGCGCCAGCAGCTTGGTCAGCCACAATGAGCAGTTCTTC.

This clonotype was detected a few times. The J gene is TRBJ2-2, the V gene TRBV12-3 or TRBV12-4, with D hard to call. V lost 9 bases to trimming and J lost 0 bases, with 11 bases between them. The CDR3 runs 14 residues. The CDR3 region has the DNA TGTGCCAGTCTGGGGAAGACGAACACCGGGGAGCTGTTTTTT. Translating it yields CASLGKTNTGELFF.

The chain is built from TRBV6-1 and TRBJ1-1; D ambiguous. From germline, CDR1 is MNHNS and CDR2 SASEGT. The CDR3 has 14 amino acids. Trimming shortened V by 0 bases and J by 5 bases, and 10 bases separated the two germline ends. CDR3 sequence reads: CASSEAADRTEAFF. The CDR3, as DNA: TGTGCCAGCAGTGAAGCGGCGGATCGTACTGAAGCTTTCTTT.

The chain carries TRBV11-2 and TRBJ2-5; 10 nucleotides line up with TRBD2. J lost 1 base, V lost 4 bases, and 9 bases had no gene match. This CDR3 contains 17 residues. The germline V gene has CDR1 SGHAT and CDR2 FQNNGV. CDR3 nucleotides: TGTGCCAGCAGCTCACGACTAGCGGGTTTGATCCAAGAGACCCAGTACTTC. Protein product: CASSSRLAGLIQETQYF.